This is a list of T cell receptor beta chains from one sample in a study of T-cell memory formation after mild COVID-19. TCRdb re-derived calls from the 5' RACE reads in MiXCR, one entry per CDR3 protein. The data hold 240,000 or so distinct CDR3 sequences, with 8.5% to 9.5% observed a single time. The material sequenced was PBMCs or a T cell subset sorted from them (not recorded which). The receptor source for this set is a man between 18 and 35 years old who had mild COVID-19 (a few samples of this study predate the infection). Cell type and time point are not known. CDR3s include the opening cysteine and the closing phenylalanine or tryptophan. The D gene is left open where the match is weak. Clone size, where shown, is once, few, many, or a class for clones that have expanded.

abundance	d_gene	v_gene	j_gene	CDR3nt	CDR3aa
many	-	TRBV28	TRBJ1-1	TGTGCCTCCCACACCGGCACTGAAGCTTTCTTT	CASHTGTEAFF
few	-	TRBV11-1	TRBJ2-1	TGTGCCAGCAAGCGGTCCGGGGACAATGAGCAGTTCTTC	CASKRSGDNEQFF
-	TRBD2	TRBV5-4	TRBJ2-2	TGTGCCAGCAGCTTGGGGACTAGCGGGGGGCCGAACACCGGGGAGCTGTTTTTT	CASSLGTSGGPNTGELFF
-	-	TRBV30	TRBJ1-4	TGTGCCTGGAGTGTACAAACAGACAATCGTGAAAAACTGTTTTTT	CAWSVQTDNREKLFF
-	TRBD1	TRBV9	TRBJ2-3	TGTGCCAGCAGGAGGGGGCCTGATGCAGATACGCAGTATTTT	CASRRGPDADTQYF
few	-	TRBV9	TRBJ2-5	TGTGCCAGCAGCCCCGCCATGTCCACGAAGGGGACCCAGTACTTC	CASSPAMSTKGTQYF
few	TRBD1	TRBV6-5	TRBJ1-2	TGTGCCAGCATGAGGCGGACAGGGGTGTACCATGGCTACACCTTC	CASMRRTGVYHGYTF
many	-	TRBV6-5	TRBJ2-5	TGTGCCAGCAGACCAGGAGGCCGAACCGAAGAGACCCAGTACTTC	CASRPGGRTEETQYF
-	-	TRBV18	TRBJ2-5	TGTGCCAGCTCACTTCAGAGGGAGACCCAGTACTTC	CASSLQRETQYF
few	-	TRBV14	TRBJ2-3	TGTGCCAGCAGGCGAGCGGTGTCTAGCACAGATACGCAGTATTTT	CASRRAVSSTDTQYF